Shown below are 32 T cell receptor beta chains from a single sample sequenced in a study of T cell changes during pregnancy in multiple sclerosis. Only in-frame clones appear in the TCRdb table, and some are missing; sequencing was by immunoSEQ multiplex PCR. The repertoire holds about 70,000 clones, 85% to 95% seen once, with approximately 2.8% in the top ten. The sequences come from CD8+ T cells from peripheral blood mononuclear cells, collected in the third trimester of pregnancy. These TCRs come from a female donor in good health, enrolled as a control in a pregnancy study.

The genes are TRBV27 and TRBJ1-2; 7 nucleotides agree with TRBD1. The V gene end was trimmed by 0 bases and the J gene end by 0 bases; junction bases not matched to a gene: 10. Germline V gene lookup returns CDR1 MNHEY and CDR2 SMNVEV (reference sequence). CDR3 length equals 18 residues. CDR3: CASSLSGGAGGPNYGYTF. The CDR3 nucleotides read TGTGCCAGCAGTTTATCAGGAGGGGCAGGGGGTCCTAACTATGGCTACACCTTC.

The V and J genes are TRBV4-1 and TRBJ1-3, with unresolved D. Germline V lookup: CDR1 MGHRA, CDR2 YSYEKL. CDR3 size: 17 residues. V was pared by 4 bases and J by 0 bases, with 16 bases between. The CDR3 coding sequence is TGCGCCAGCAGCCCCTTACCCGGACTGTTCTCTGGAAACACCATATATTTT. Encoded protein: CASSPLPGLFSGNTIYF.

The V and J genes are TRBV7-6 and TRBJ1-1, with TRBD1 matching 9 bases. The CDR3 has 17 amino acids. With 2 bases clipped from V and 1 base from J, the junction kept 8 bases outside the gene matches. CDR1 and CDR2 from the germline V gene are SGHVS and FNYEAQ. The CDR3 DNA sequence: TGTGCCAGCAGCTTAACCACAGGGGGCGAGCGGAACACTGAAGCTTTCTTT. This gives the protein CASSLTTGGERNTEAFF. Variable domain in full (rest from reference TRBV7-6 and TRBJ1-1): GAGVSQSPRYKVTKRGQDVALRCDPISGHVSLYWYRQALGQGPEFLTYFNYEAQQDKSGLPNDRFSAERPEGSISTLTIQRTEQRDSAMYRCASSLTTGGERNTEAFFGQGTRLTVV.

This sequence joins TRBV5-6 and TRBJ2-1; 8 positions agree with TRBD1. Per the germline V gene, CDR1 is SGHDT and CDR2 is YYEEEE. The CDR3 consists of 15 residues. J was trimmed by 5 bases and V by 0 bases; bases with no gene match: 4. The CDR3 loop reads CASSLDRGRNNEQFF. The CDR3 coding sequence is TGTGCCAGCAGCTTGGACAGGGGGAGAAACAATGAGCAGTTCTTC.

The CDR3 DNA reads TGTGCCAGCAGCTTTACCGGGACAGCCCTCACAGATACGCAGTATTTT. Encoded protein: CASSFTGTALTDTQYF. V and J are TRBV5-4 and TRBJ2-3; 7 bases are a match to TRBD1. This CDR3 comprises 16 residues. The ends lost 2 bases at V and 2 bases at J; junction bases unmatched: 8. Per the germline V gene, CDR1 is SGHNT and CDR2 is YYREEE (reference sequence).

In its sample, this clone was seen once. The chain carries TRBV19 and TRBJ1-5; D remains unclear. V lost 6 bases and J 6 bases, leaving 12 bases between the germline ends. CDR1 is LNHDA, CDR2 SQIVND, per germline (reference sequence). CDR3 size: 13 residues. The CDR3 DNA reads TGTGCCAGTAGCCCCATAGTTGCTCAGCCCCAGCATTTT. Amino acid sequence: CASSPIVAQPQHF.

The chain combines TRBV4-2 with TRBJ2-1; 12 nucleotides agree with TRBD2. V shed 4 bases, J shed 8 bases, and the junction held 9 bases outside the gene matches. This CDR3 is 16 amino acids long. From germline, CDR1 is LGHNA and CDR2 YNFKEQ. The CDR3: CASSPFLAGGSDEQFF. The DNA of the CDR3 is TGTGCCAGCAGCCCATTCCTAGCGGGGGGGTCGGATGAGCAGTTCTTC.

CDR3 in amino acids: CASSFVANYGYTF. CDR3 nucleotide sequence: TGTGCCAGCAGCTTCGTAGCAAACTATGGCTACACCTTC. This chain joins TRBV7-9 and TRBJ1-2; D unresolved. Germline loops: CDR1 SEHNR, CDR2 FQNEAQ (reference sequence). This CDR3 region has 13 residues. With 3 bases removed from V and 2 bases from J, the gap between germline ends came to 7 bases.

CDR3 sequence: CASSPYPYTMQETQYF. The DNA of the CDR3 is TGTGCCAGCTCACCCTACCCATATACGATGCAAGAGACCCAGTACTTC. The V call is TRBV18, the J call TRBJ2-5; D is ambiguous. The CDR3 loop spans 16 amino acids. Germline CDR1 and CDR2: KGHSH and LQKENI. Trimming cost V 3 bases and J 2 bases, with 16 bases left between them.

The CDR3 loop is CASRPGTSGNTIYF. CDR3 nucleotide sequence: TGTGCCAGCAGACCGGGTACCTCTGGAAACACCATATATTTT. The gene calls are TRBV27 and TRBJ1-3, with D hard to call. This CDR3 comprises 14 residues. Germline lookup yields CDR1 MNHEY and CDR2 SMNVEV (reference sequence). V lost 6 bases to trimming and J lost 0 bases, with 9 bases between them.

The gene calls are TRBV4-2 and TRBJ2-3; TRBD1 aligns across 8 bases. Germline V CDR1 and CDR2: LGHNA, YNFKEQ. CDR3 length equals 17 residues. V lost 0 bases and J lost 0; bases outside the gene matches: 5. CDR3 protein: CASSQEGQGLSTDTQYF. CDR3 bases: TGTGCCAGCAGCCAAGAAGGACAGGGATTGAGCACAGATACGCAGTATTTT.

The chain uses TRBV27 and TRBJ2-2; TRBD1 is a possible D gene (5 bases). The germline V gene has CDR1 MNHEY and CDR2 SMNVEV (reference sequence). V dropped 2 bases and J dropped 7 bases, with 20 bases sitting between them. The CDR3 is 17 amino acids. CDR3 DNA sequence: TGTGCCAGCAGTTTAGTGAGCTCCGCAGGGCCGAACGGGGAGCTGTTTTTT. Its translation: CASSLVSSAGPNGELFF.

The chain links TRBV7-9 to TRBJ2-7, with a possible D match to TRBD1 (5 bases). The CDR3 is 14 residues long. Trimming removed 0 bases from V and 2 bases from J, with 8 bases in between. In germline, CDR1 is SEHNR, CDR2 FQNEAQ (reference sequence). CDR3 sequence (DNA): TGTGCCAGCAGCTTAGCGTCGACAGCCTACGAGCAGTACTTC. Amino acids: CASSLASTAYEQYF.

This chain uses TRBV19 with TRBJ2-7, with 9 nucleotides matching TRBD1. With V trimmed by 3 bases and J by 3 bases, 9 bases remained unmatched. This CDR3 has 16 amino acids. Germline V gene data show CDR1 as LNHDA and CDR2 as SQIVND (reference sequence). The CDR3, as DNA: TGTGCCAGTAGTATCGTGGAACAGGGGGCCCTCTACGAGCAGTACTTC. Protein sequence: CASSIVEQGALYEQYF.

The rearrangement joins TRBV6-5 to TRBJ1-5; 8 nucleotides line up with TRBD1. Germline lookup yields CDR1 MNHEY and CDR2 SVGAGI. V gave up 11 bases and J gave up 4 bases; unmatched junction bases: 7. The length of the CDR3 is 13 residues. The CDR3 loop is CAGRTGLNQPQHF. The CDR3 DNA reads TGTGCCGGGAGGACAGGGCTTAATCAGCCCCAGCATTTT.

V gene TRBV19 combines with J gene TRBJ1-1, with D perhaps matching TRBD1 (6 bases). The CDR3 totals 16 residues. Germline-derived CDR1 and CDR2 are LNHDA and SQIVND (reference sequence). Trimming removed 5 bases at V and 0 bases at J, with 16 bases between. This CDR3 is CASSPDRRMMNTEAFF. CDR3 nucleotide sequence: TGTGCCAGTAGTCCCGACAGGAGGATGATGAACACTGAAGCTTTCTTT.

The chain joins TRBV5-6 to TRBJ1-1; a weak D match, TRBD1 (6 bases). CDR3 length: 14 residues. CDR1 SGHDT and CDR2 YYEEEE come from the germline V gene. Trimming removed 1 base at V and 4 bases at J, with 11 bases between. The CDR3 coding sequence is TGTGCCAGCAGCTTGTTTGGGGGCGGCACTGAAGCTTTCTTT. It is translated as CASSLFGGGTEAFF. The whole variable domain, filled in from reference TRBV5-6 and TRBJ1-1, reads DAGVTQSPTHLIKTRGQQVTLRCSPKSGHDTVSWYQQALGQGPQFIFQYYEEEERQRGNFPDRFSGHQFPNYSSELNVNALLLGDSALYLCASSLFGGGTEAFFGQGTRLTVV.

The chain carries TRBV27 and TRBJ2-7; TRBD2 is a possible D gene (6 bases). V lost 5 bases and J 7 bases, leaving 12 bases between the germline ends. The CDR3 spans 12 residues. Germline V gives CDR1 MNHEY, CDR2 SMNVEV (reference sequence). The CDR3 DNA reads as TGTGCCAGCAGTGCCGTGGGGGGTGAGCAGTACTTC. This translates into CASSAVGGEQYF.

The CDR3 DNA is TGTGCCAGCAGCTCGCGGGACCTCAGCTCCTACGAGCAGTACTTC. Its protein product is CASSSRDLSSYEQYF. V and J are TRBV13 and TRBJ2-7, with TRBD2 as a possible D gene (6 bases). There are 15 residues in the CDR3. CDR1 and CDR2 from the germline V gene are PRHDT and FYEKMQ (reference sequence). V lost 4 bases and J lost 0, with 13 bases in between.

V usage is TRBV6-5 and J usage is TRBJ2-7, with TRBD1 as a possible D gene (6 bases). The germline V gene has CDR1 MNHEY and CDR2 SVGAGI. The CDR3 consists of 15 residues. Trimming stripped 2 bases from V and 4 bases from J, with 15 bases between. DNA of the CDR3: TGTGCCAGCAGTTACCGACAGGTCGGCTCGTACGAGCAGTACTTC. Translating it yields CASSYRQVGSYEQYF.

This rearrangement joins TRBV4-1 to TRBJ1-5; D gene ambiguous. Germline CDR1 MGHRA, CDR2 YSYEKL. The V end lost 3 bases, the J end lost 5 bases, and 8 bases lay between the germline ends. This CDR3 is built from 13 residues. In DNA, the CDR3 is TGCGCCAGCAGCCAGGGCCCTGATCAGCCCCAGCATTTT. This gives the protein CASSQGPDQPQHF.

This clone was seen only once. V and J are TRBV19 and TRBJ1-1; D possibly corresponds to TRBD1 (6 bases). The V gene's germline CDR1 is LNHDA and CDR2 SQIVND (reference sequence). V was shortened by 5 bases and J by 3 bases, with 10 bases between the two germline ends. This CDR3 spans 13 amino acids. CDR3 residues: CASSATGYTEAFF. The CDR3, as DNA: TGTGCCAGTAGTGCCACAGGGTACACTGAAGCTTTCTTT.

V and J are TRBV19 and TRBJ2-7; D is possibly TRBD1 (5 bases). V dropped 3 bases and J dropped 3 bases, with 9 bases sitting between them. CDR1 and CDR2 from the germline V gene are LNHDA and SQIVND (reference sequence). The CDR3 sequence is 13 residues long. CDR3 in amino acids: CASSMGPFYEQYF. The DNA of the CDR3 is TGTGCCAGTAGTATGGGGCCGTTCTACGAGCAGTACTTC.

Here the CDR3 reads CASSQRGQGYDTQYF. CDR3 in DNA: TGTGCCAGCAGCCAACGGGGACAGGGGTATGATACGCAGTATTTT. The rearrangement uses TRBV16 and TRBJ2-3; 10 bases align to TRBD1. The J segment lost 6 bases and the V segment lost 2 bases, leaving 5 bases of the junction unmatched. This CDR3 comprises 15 residues. Germline values: CDR1 KGHSY, CDR2 FQNENV.

CDR3 amino acids: CASSLASIGAYNSPLHF. In DNA, the CDR3 is TGTGCCAGCAGCTTAGCGTCAATAGGGGCCTATAATTCACCCCTCCACTTT. V usage is TRBV7-6 and J usage is TRBJ1-6, with D perhaps matching TRBD1 (5 bases). Germline V gene lookup returns CDR1 SGHVS and CDR2 FNYEAQ. The CDR3 is 17 amino acids. V lost 0 bases, J lost 2 bases, and 11 bases lay in between.

This clone has just a few counts. V and J are TRBV9 and TRBJ2-7, with TRBD1 identical over 9 bases. The J segment lost 4 bases and the V segment lost 0 bases, leaving 5 bases of the junction unmatched. Looked up from germline, CDR1 is SGDLS and CDR2 is YYNGEE. CDR3 size: 15 residues. CDR3 coding DNA: TGTGCCAGCAGCGTAGCATGGACAGGGGAGTACGAGCAGTACTTC. It codes for CASSVAWTGEYEQYF.

The rearrangement uses TRBV25-1 and TRBJ1-4; TRBD1 aligns across 8 bases. There are 18 residues in the CDR3. V shed 0 bases, J shed 6 bases, and the junction held 12 bases outside the gene matches. Germline CDR1 MGHDK, CDR2 SYGVNS. The CDR3 protein is CASSEYGGTGDSYEKLFF. CDR3 DNA sequence: TGTGCCAGCAGTGAATATGGAGGGACAGGTGACTCCTATGAAAAACTGTTTTTT.

This clone was recorded only once. The chain joins TRBV5-1 to TRBJ2-7; 9 bases are shared with TRBD1. CDR1 SGHRS and CDR2 YFSETQ come from the germline V gene. V shed 3 bases and J 0 bases; nucleotides not matched to a gene: 7. This CDR3 has 16 amino acids. The CDR3 protein is CASSSLPGQGSYEQYF. The CDR3 region has the DNA TGCGCCAGCAGCTCCCTTCCGGGACAGGGCTCCTACGAGCAGTACTTC.

This chain connects TRBV13 to TRBJ2-1; TRBD1 aligns across 7 bases. Germline V lookup: CDR1 PRHDT, CDR2 FYEKMQ (reference sequence). The CDR3 is 15 residues long. J was trimmed by 8 bases and V by 5 bases; bases with no gene match: 12. The CDR3 nucleotides read TGTGCCAGCAGCCTCCGACAGGGATACACGGATGAGCAGTTCTTC. Protein product: CASSLRQGYTDEQFF.

The V call is TRBV27, the J call TRBJ2-2, with D hard to call. Germline V CDR1 and CDR2: MNHEY, SMNVEV (reference sequence). V was trimmed by 5 bases and J by 1 base, leaving 2 bases between them. The CDR3 spans 12 residues. This CDR3 is CASSQNTGELFF. CDR3 DNA: TGTGCCAGCAGTCAGAACACCGGGGAGCTGTTTTTT.

This clone was counted between two and nine times. The chain combines TRBV30 with TRBJ1-1; D remains unclear. V lost 4 bases and J lost 1, with 10 bases in between. The germline CDR1 and CDR2 sequences are GTSNPN and SVGIG (reference sequence). The CDR3 totals 13 residues. The CDR3 spells CAWIGVGNTEAFF. Here the CDR3 DNA reads TGTGCCTGGATCGGGGTGGGGAACACTGAAGCTTTCTTT.

This clone was observed a single time. The chain joins TRBV14 to TRBJ1-1; no clear D gene. Germline-derived CDR1 and CDR2 are SGHDN and FVKESK. The CDR3 covers 11 residues. V shed 5 bases and J shed 7 bases, with 8 bases lying between them. DNA for the CDR3: TGTGCCAGCAGCGCGGGGAATGAAGCTTTCTTT. This encodes CASSAGNEAFF.